This T cell receptor beta chain was documented in a study of STAT5B mutations in CD4+ large granular lymphocyte leukemia. Study-wide findings and caveats: No patients shared main leukemic clonotypes, though about 26% appeared at low frequency elsewhere.

About this clone itself: No antigen is known for it.

This was a survey-level run. TCRdb keeps only in-frame clones here, not all; method: immunoSEQ multiplex PCR. The table lists 30,000 to 40,000 clones, less than 70% of them singletons. Germline V CDR1 and CDR2: SGHRS, YFSETQ. Trimming removed 4 bases at V and 3 bases at J, with 13 bases between. There are 14 residues in the CDR3. The rearrangement links TRBV5-1 to TRBJ2-5; possibly TRBD2 for D (6 bases). Specimen: CD4+ T cells from blood buffy coats. The sequence derives from a human donor in good health. This CDR3 reads CASSLWGGEETQYF. The CDR3, as DNA: TGCGCCAGCAGCCTGTGGGGCGGGGAAGAGACCCAGTACTTC.